The 8 T cell receptor beta chains presented below share a single source sample, sequenced in a study of post-analysis software for immune sequencing data. Included in the TCR beta cDNA libraries were unique molecular identifiers. TCRdb re-derived calls from the PCR reads in MiXCR, one entry per CDR3 protein. The sample has 550,000 to 700,000 distinct CDR3 sequences; 44% are singletons. Study results and limitations: Elevated frequency relative to controls characterized several TRBV segments in patients, TRBV5-6, TRBV5-1 and TRBV20-1 among them.

Antigen specificity for these receptors is unknown. The sample comprised blood. The source is a girl aged 5-17 years with multiple sclerosis.

The DNA for the CDR3 is TGTGCCAGCAGCCCCGGGACTCCCAGCTCCTACGAGCAGTACTTC. This codes for CASSPGTPSSYEQYF. The V call is TRBV9, the J call TRBJ2-7, with a possible D match to TRBD2 (6 bases). Germline V gene sequence: CDR1 SGDLS, CDR2 YYNGEE. The germline V and J ends were trimmed by 4 bases and 0 bases, with 14 bases remaining between them. The CDR3 has 15 amino acids.

Of note for this clonotype: One end of the junction varies from germline; a read error may be responsible. For the CDR3, the DNA is TGTGTCAGCAGCTTCCGGGACAGACCCGGCAATGAGCAGTTCTTC. This codes for CVSSFRDRPGNEQFF. The chain recombines TRBV9 with TRBJ2-1, with 7 positions matching TRBD1. This CDR3 is 15 amino acids long. Germline CDR1 reads SGDLS; CDR2 reads YYNGEE. The whole variable domain, filled in from reference TRBV9 and TRBJ2-1, reads DSGVTQTPKHLITATGQRVTLRCSPRSGDLSVYWYQQSLDQGLQFLIQYYNGEERAKGNILERFSAQQFPDLHSELNLSSLELGDSALYFCVSSFRDRPGNEQFFGPGTRLTVL.

This clonotype was counted between two and nine times. V and J are TRBV24-1 and TRBJ2-1; D may correspond to TRBD1 or TRBD2 (5 bases each). Germline-derived CDR1 and CDR2 are KGHDR and SFDVKD. The CDR3 is made up of 13 amino acids. The V end was cut by 5 bases, the J end by 13 bases, with 17 bases between. The CDR3 sequence is CATSGGDPHPQFF. CDR3 sequence (DNA): TGTGCCACCAGTGGAGGGGATCCACACCCACAGTTCTTC.

This clonotype was detected a few times. The chain recombines TRBV12-3 or TRBV12-4 with TRBJ1-1; 7 bases are shared with TRBD1. The CDR3 sequence is 12 residues long. Trimming at V came to 5 bases and at J to 11 bases, leaving 8 bases not matched to a gene. The CDR3 loop is CASSPDRMKAFF. CDR3 coding DNA: TGTGCCAGCAGTCCGGACAGGATGAAGGCTTTCTTT.

This clonotype showed up just a few times. The chain is built from TRBV7-9 and TRBJ2-7; possible D gene TRBD2, 5 bases. The J call is in doubt because the DNA end fits TRBJ2-5 better. The V gene's germline CDR1 is SEHNR and CDR2 FQNEAQ (reference sequence). This CDR3 has 14 residues. The CDR3 reads CASRGRTVGETQYF. DNA of the CDR3: TGTGCCAGCAGAGGGAGAACAGTGGGAGAGACCCAGTACTTC.

This chain uses TRBV20-1 with TRBJ2-7, with a possible D match to TRBD1 (6 bases). Trimming shortened V by 0 bases and J by 4 bases, and 10 bases separated the two germline ends. The CDR3 loop spans 13 amino acids. CDR1 is DFQATT, CDR2 SNEGSKA, per germline (reference sequence). The CDR3 region is CSAREWDTYEQYF. The CDR3 DNA follows: TGCAGTGCTAGAGAATGGGACACATACGAGCAGTACTTC.

This clonotype was counted a single time. Relative to the germline gene, one junction end is altered; a read error may explain this. Here the CDR3 reads CSVRWVSTDTRYF. CDR3 coding DNA: TGCAGCGTCCGCTGGGTTAGCACAGATACGCGGTATTTT. V usage is TRBV29-1 and J usage is TRBJ2-3; D ambiguous. The V gene's germline CDR1 is SQVTM and CDR2 ANQGSEA. This CDR3 spans 13 amino acids.

The chain uses TRBV6-6 and TRBJ2-7; D gene ambiguous. V lost 6 bases to trimming and J lost 1 base, with 7 bases between them. The CDR3 sequence is 12 residues long. CDR1 MNHNY and CDR2 SVGAGI come from the germline V gene (reference sequence). The CDR3 here is CASSDISYEQYF. In DNA form, the CDR3 reads TGTGCCAGCAGCGACATTTCCTACGAGCAGTACTTC.